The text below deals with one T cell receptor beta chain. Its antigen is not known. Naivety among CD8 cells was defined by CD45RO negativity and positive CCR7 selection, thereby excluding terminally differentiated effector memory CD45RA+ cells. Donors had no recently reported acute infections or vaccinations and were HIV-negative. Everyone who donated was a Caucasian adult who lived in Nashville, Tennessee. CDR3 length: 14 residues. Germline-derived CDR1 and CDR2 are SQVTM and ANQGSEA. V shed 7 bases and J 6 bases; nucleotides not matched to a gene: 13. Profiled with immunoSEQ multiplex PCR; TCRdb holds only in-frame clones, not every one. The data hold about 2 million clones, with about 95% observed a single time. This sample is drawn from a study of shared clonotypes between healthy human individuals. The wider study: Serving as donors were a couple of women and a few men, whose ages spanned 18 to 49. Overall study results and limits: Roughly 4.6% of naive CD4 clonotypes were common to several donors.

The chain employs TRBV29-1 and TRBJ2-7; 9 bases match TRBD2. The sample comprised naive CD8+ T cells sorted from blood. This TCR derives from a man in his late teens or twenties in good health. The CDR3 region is CSALRAGGYGEQYF. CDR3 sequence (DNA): TGCAGCGCCCTAAGGGCGGGAGGGTACGGCGAGCAGTACTTC.